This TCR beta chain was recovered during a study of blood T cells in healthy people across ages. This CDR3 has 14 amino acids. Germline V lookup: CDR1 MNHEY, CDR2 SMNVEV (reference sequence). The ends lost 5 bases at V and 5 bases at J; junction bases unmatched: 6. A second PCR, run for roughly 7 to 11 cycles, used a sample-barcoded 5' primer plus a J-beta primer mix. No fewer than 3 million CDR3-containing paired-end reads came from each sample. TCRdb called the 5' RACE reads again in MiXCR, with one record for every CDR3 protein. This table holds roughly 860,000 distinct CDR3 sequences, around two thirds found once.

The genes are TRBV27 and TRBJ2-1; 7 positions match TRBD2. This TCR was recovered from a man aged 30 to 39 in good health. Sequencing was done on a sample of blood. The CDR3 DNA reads TGTGCCAGCAGTAAGAGTCTAGCGGACAATGAGCAGTTCTTC. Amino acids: CASSKSLADNEQFF.